These 10 T cell receptor beta chains were all obtained from the same sample, sequenced in a study of blood T cell repertoires in COVID-19. The method was immunoSEQ multiplex PCR; TCRdb's version includes in-frame clones alone and lacks a portion of them. The sample lists fewer than 450,000 clones, around 89% occurring once. Material for sequencing was peripheral blood. These receptors were taken from a woman aged 45-65 years with COVID-19, enrolled during active disease.

The chain joins TRBV12-5 to TRBJ2-2, with TRBD2 identical over 8 bases. The CDR3 consists of 16 residues. The trim removed 0 bases at V and 2 bases at J, leaving 2 bases unmatched. Germline V lookup: CDR1 LGHNT, CDR2 FRNRAP. CDR3 sequence (DNA): TGTGCTAGTGGTTTGGTAGCGGGGGCCAACACCGGGGAGCTGTTTTTT. This codes for CASGLVAGANTGELFF.

V gene TRBV4-1 combines with J gene TRBJ2-2; 7 nucleotides align to TRBD1. CDR3 size: 15 residues. V shed 3 bases and J 3 bases; nucleotides not matched to a gene: 4. Germline lookup yields CDR1 MGHRA and CDR2 YSYEKL. CDR3 bases: TGCGCCAGCAGCCAGGGACAGACAGACACCGGGGAGCTGTTTTTT. Translation gives CASSQGQTDTGELFF.

The V gene is TRBV7-6, the J gene TRBJ2-2; D might be TRBD2 (5 bases). Germline CDR1 SGHVS, CDR2 FNYEAQ. Trimming pared 5 bases from V and 6 bases from J, leaving 13 bases between. The CDR3 length is 14 residues. The CDR3 sequence: CASSHNRGPGELFF. The CDR3 DNA follows: TGTGCCAGCAGCCACAACCGGGGTCCCGGGGAGCTGTTTTTT.

This chain links TRBV2 with TRBJ1-1, with a weak D call TRBD1 (6 bases). The germline gives CDR1 SNHLY, CDR2 FYNNEI. This CDR3 contains 14 residues. Trimming pared 6 bases from V and 9 bases from J, leaving 20 bases between. The CDR3 loop is CASRVLKGGSQAFF. The CDR3 DNA reads TGTGCCAGCAGAGTGCTAAAGGGGGGGTCCCAAGCTTTCTTT.

Remarks on this clone: The same CDR3 can be traced to other DNA sequences in this sample. The chain links TRBV5-1 to TRBJ1-5; D is unresolved. Looked up from germline, CDR1 is SGHRS and CDR2 is YFSETQ. The CDR3 extends over 14 amino acids. Deletions cut 4 bases from V and 1 base from J, with 9 bases between. This chain's CDR3 is CASSPSGSNQPQHF. CDR3 nucleotides: TGCGCCAGCAGCCCCTCGGGGAGCAATCAGCCCCAGCATTTT.

This rearrangement joins TRBV5-8 to TRBJ2-1, with TRBD1 as a possible D gene (5 bases). CDR3 size: 13 residues. Deletions cut 8 bases from V and 8 bases from J, with 17 bases between. Germline V lookup: CDR1 SGHTS, CDR2 YDEGEE. CDR3 amino acids: CARGAGKGYEQFF. DNA for the CDR3: TGTGCCAGAGGGGCAGGGAAGGGCTATGAGCAGTTCTTC. Full variable domain (rest looked up from reference TRBV5-8 and TRBJ2-1): EAGVTQSPTHLIKTRGQQATLRCSPISGHTSVYWYQQALGLGLQFLLWYDEGEERNRGNFPPRFSGRQFPNYSSELNVNALELEDSALYLCARGAGKGYEQFFGPGTRLTVL.

The rearrangement uses TRBV5-1 and TRBJ1-4, with 10 positions matching TRBD1. With 4 bases clipped from V and 5 bases from J, the junction kept 2 bases outside the gene matches. This CDR3 is built from 14 residues. Germline values: CDR1 SGHRS, CDR2 YFSETQ. The DNA for the CDR3 is TGCGCCAGCAGCGTGGGACAGGGGAATGAAAAACTGTTTTTT. Its protein is CASSVGQGNEKLFF.

The gene calls are TRBV19 and TRBJ1-1; the D gene is possibly TRBD1 (5 bases). Trimming pared 6 bases from V and 0 bases from J, leaving 8 bases between. Germline CDR1 reads LNHDA; CDR2 reads SQIVND (reference sequence). There are 13 residues in the CDR3. CDR3 in DNA: TGTGCCAGTAGGCGGGGACTGAACACTGAAGCTTTCTTT. Amino acid sequence: CASRRGLNTEAFF.

The V gene is TRBV12-3 or TRBV12-4, the J gene TRBJ1-1; possibly TRBD1 for D (6 bases). Trimming took off 7 bases at V and 5 bases at J, with 11 bases between the two ends. CDR3 length: 12 amino acids. The CDR3 region is CASKIQGTEAFF. CDR3 bases: TGTGCCAGCAAAATACAGGGAACTGAAGCTTTCTTT.

The V gene is TRBV28, the J gene TRBJ2-3; possible D gene TRBD1, 6 bases. V gave up 10 bases and J gave up 2 bases, with 16 bases separating them. Germline CDR1 reads MDHEN; CDR2 reads SYDVKM. The CDR3 totals 14 residues. CDR3 residues: CATFSTGTTDTQYF. DNA of the CDR3: TGTGCCACATTTTCGACAGGAACCACAGATACGCAGTATTTT.